What follows is one T cell receptor (beta chain) and its context. Its antigen is still unknown. Clones were read by immunoSEQ multiplex PCR, and TCRdb kept only the in-frame ones, dropping some. This repertoire shows 150,000 to 200,000 clones, about 91% found once; its top ten account for 1% to 1.5%. The record originates from a study of T cell responses to AZD1222 COVID-19 vaccine. Points from the study as a whole: Baseline seropositivity occurred in only six AZD1222 recipients. White British people made up most donors, females outnumbered males, and clonal diversity was possibly underestimated. The repertoires were collected only after the peak T cell response. Spike-specific TCR repertoires showed rising breadth and depth after two AZD1222 doses.

There are 14 residues in the CDR3. Trimming stripped 5 bases from V and 6 bases from J, with 16 bases between. Germline lookup yields CDR1 GTSNPN and CDR2 SVGIG (reference sequence). The clonotype originates from an adult who received the AZD1222 COVID-19 vaccine. The chain has TRBV30 and TRBJ2-2; D tentatively fits TRBD1 or TRBD2 (5 bases each). The sample was peripheral blood, taken 28 days after the second AZD1222 dose. CDR3 DNA: TGTGCCTGGGATCGAGGGCAGGGAGCCGGGGAGCTGTTTTTT. Its protein is CAWDRGQGAGELFF.